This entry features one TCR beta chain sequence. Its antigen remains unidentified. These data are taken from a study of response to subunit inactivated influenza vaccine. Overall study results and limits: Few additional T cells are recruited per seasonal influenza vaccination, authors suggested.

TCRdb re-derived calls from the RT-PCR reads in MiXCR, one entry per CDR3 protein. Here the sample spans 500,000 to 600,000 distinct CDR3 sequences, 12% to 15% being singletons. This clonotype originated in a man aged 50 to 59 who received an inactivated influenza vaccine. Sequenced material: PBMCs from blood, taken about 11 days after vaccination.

The CDR3 region has the DNA TGTGCCAGCAGCATGCCTACAGGGGCGCTTACCGGGGAGCTGTTTTTT. Residues: CASSMPTGALTGELFF. The genes are TRBV12-3 or TRBV12-4 and TRBJ2-2, with 7 bases that match TRBD1. This CDR3 region has 16 residues. J gave up 5 bases and V 6 bases, and 12 bases lay outside the gene matches.